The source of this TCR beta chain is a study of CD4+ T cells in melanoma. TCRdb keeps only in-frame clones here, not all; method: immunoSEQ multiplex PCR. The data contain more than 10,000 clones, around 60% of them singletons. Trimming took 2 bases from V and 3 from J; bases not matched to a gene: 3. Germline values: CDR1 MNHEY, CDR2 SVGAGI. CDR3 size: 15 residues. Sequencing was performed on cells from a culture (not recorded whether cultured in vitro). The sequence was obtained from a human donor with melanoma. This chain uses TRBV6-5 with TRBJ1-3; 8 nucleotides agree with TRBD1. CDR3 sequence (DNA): TGTGCCAGCAGTTACCGGACAGGGTTTGGAAACACCATATATTTT. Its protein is CASSYRTGFGNTIYF.